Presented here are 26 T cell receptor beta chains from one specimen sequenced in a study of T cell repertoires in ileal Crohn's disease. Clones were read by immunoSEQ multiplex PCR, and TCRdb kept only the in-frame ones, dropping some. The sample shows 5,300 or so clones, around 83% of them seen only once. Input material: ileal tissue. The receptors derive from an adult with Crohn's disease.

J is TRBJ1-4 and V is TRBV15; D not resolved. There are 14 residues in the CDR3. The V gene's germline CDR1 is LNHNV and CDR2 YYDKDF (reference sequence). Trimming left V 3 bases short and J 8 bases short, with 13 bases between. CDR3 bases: TGTGCCACCAGCAGGGTTTGGGGTGGGGAAAAACTGTTTTTT. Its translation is CATSRVWGGEKLFF.

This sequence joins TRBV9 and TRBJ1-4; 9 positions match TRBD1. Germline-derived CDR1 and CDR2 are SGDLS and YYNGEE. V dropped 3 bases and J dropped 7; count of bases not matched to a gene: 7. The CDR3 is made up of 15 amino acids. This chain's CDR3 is CASSAVGDRAEKLFF. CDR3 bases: TGTGCCAGCAGCGCTGTTGGGGACAGGGCTGAAAAACTGTTTTTT.

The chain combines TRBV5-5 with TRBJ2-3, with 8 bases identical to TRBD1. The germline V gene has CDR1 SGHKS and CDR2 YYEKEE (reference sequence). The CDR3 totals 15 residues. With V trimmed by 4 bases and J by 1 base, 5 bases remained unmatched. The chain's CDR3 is CASSKTGARTDTQYF. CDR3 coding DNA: TGTGCCAGCAGCAAGACAGGGGCACGCACAGATACGCAGTATTTT.

The CDR3 nucleotides are TGTGCCAGCAGCTTAGAACGGACTGCCGGGGAGCTGTTTTTT. The encoded protein is CASSLERTAGELFF. The V and J genes are TRBV7-2 and TRBJ2-2, with D possibly being TRBD2 (5 bases). CDR3 length: 14 amino acids. CDR1 is SGHTA and CDR2 is FQGNSA in the germline V gene. V was trimmed by 1 base and J by 6 bases, leaving 9 bases between them.

The CDR3 protein is CAWSTRLVGYTF. In DNA, the CDR3 is TGTGCCTGGAGTACCCGTCTGGTGGGCTACACCTTC. V gene TRBV30 combines with J gene TRBJ1-2; D unclear. The CDR3 has 12 residues. V shed 2 bases and J shed 8 bases, with 12 bases lying between them. Germline values: CDR1 GTSNPN, CDR2 SVGIG (reference sequence). The variable domain in full, completed from reference TRBV30 and TRBJ1-2, reads SQTIHQWPATLVQPVGSPLSLECTVEGTSNPNLYWYRQAAGRGLQLLFYSVGIGQISSEVPQNLSASRPQDRQFILSSKKLLLSDSGFYLCAWSTRLVGYTFGSGTRLTVV.

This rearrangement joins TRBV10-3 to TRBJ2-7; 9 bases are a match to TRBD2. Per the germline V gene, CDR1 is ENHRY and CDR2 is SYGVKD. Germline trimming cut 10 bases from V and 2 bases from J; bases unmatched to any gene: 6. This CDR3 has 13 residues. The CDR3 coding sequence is TGTGCCACTTCGACTAGCGGAACCTACGAGCAGTACTTC. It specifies CATSTSGTYEQYF.

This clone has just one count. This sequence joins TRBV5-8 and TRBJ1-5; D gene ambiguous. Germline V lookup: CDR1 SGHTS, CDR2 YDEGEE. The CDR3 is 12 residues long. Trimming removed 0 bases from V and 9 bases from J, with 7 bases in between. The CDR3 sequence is CASSLDGRPQHF. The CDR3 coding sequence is TGTGCCAGCAGCTTGGATGGGAGGCCCCAGCATTTT.

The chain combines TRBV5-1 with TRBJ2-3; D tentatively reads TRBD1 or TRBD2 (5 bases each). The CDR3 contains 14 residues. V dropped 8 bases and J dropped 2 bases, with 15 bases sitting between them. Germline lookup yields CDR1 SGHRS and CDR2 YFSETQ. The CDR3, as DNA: TGCGCCAGTAGGGACGGGCTGGACACAGATACGCAGTATTTT. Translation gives CASRDGLDTDTQYF. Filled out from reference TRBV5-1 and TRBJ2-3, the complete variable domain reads KAGVTQTPRYLIKTRGQQVTLSCSPISGHRSVSWYQQTPGQGLQFLFEYFSETQRNKGNFPGRFSGRQFSNSRSEMNVSTLELGDSALYLCASRDGLDTDTQYFGPGTRLTVL.

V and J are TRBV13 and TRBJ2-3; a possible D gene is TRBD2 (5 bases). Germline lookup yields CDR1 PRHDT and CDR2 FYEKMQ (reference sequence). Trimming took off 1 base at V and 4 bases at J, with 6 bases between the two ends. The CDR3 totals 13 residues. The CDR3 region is CASSLVSADTQYF. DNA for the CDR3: TGTGCCAGCAGCTTAGTTAGCGCAGATACGCAGTATTTT.

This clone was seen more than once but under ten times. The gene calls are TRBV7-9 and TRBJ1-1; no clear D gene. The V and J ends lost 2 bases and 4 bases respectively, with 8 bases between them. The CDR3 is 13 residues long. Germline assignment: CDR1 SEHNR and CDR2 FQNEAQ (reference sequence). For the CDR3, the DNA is TGTGCCAGCAGCTTAAAGGAATCCACTGAAGCTTTCTTT. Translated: CASSLKESTEAFF.

CDR3 bases: TGTGCCAGCAGCTTAAACTTTAGGGGGACCTACGAGCAGTACTTC. It codes for CASSLNFRGTYEQYF. This chain uses TRBV7-2 with TRBJ2-7; possible D gene TRBD1, 6 bases. Germline V lookup: CDR1 SGHTA, CDR2 FQGNSA. There are 15 residues in the CDR3. The germline V and J ends were trimmed by 2 bases and 2 bases, with 13 bases remaining between them.

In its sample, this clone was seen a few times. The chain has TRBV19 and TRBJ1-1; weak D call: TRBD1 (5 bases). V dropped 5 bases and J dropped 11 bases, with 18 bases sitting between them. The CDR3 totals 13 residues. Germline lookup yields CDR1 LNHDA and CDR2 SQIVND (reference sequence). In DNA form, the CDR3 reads TGTGCCAGTAGTGTTCAGCAGGGAGACAAGGCTTTCTTT. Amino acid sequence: CASSVQQGDKAFF.

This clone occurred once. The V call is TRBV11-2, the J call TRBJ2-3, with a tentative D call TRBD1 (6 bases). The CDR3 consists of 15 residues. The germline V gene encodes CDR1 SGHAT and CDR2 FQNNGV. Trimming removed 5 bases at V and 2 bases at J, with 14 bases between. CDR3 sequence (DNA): TGTGCCAGCAGCGGCCTTGAGGGGGTCACAGATACGCAGTATTTT. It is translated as CASSGLEGVTDTQYF.

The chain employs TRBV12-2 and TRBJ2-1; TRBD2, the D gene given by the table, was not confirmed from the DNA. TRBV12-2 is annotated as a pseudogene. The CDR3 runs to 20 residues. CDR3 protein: CASRLATSSGRAGSYNEQFF. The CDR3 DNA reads TGTGCAAGTCGCTTAGCGACGTCTAGCGGGAGGGCCGGCTCCTACAATGAGCAGTTCTTC.

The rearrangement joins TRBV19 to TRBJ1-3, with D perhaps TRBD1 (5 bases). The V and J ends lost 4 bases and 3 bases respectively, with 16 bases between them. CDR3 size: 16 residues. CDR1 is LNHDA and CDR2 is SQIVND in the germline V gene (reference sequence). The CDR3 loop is CASSTLGTHIGNTIYF. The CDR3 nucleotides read TGTGCCAGTAGTACACTCGGGACGCATATTGGAAACACCATATATTTT.

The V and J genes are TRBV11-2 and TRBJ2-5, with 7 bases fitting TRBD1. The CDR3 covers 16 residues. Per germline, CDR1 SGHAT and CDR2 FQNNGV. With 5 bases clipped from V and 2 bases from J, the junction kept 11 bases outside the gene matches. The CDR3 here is CASSPGTENLQETQYF. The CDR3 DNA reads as TGTGCCAGCAGCCCAGGGACAGAAAACTTACAAGAGACCCAGTACTTC.

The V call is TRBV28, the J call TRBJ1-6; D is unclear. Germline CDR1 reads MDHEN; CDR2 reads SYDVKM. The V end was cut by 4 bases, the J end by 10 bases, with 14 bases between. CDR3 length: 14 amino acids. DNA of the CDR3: TGTGCCAGCAGTTCCCCTGGGGAAGGATCACCCCTCCACTTT. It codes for CASSSPGEGSPLHF.

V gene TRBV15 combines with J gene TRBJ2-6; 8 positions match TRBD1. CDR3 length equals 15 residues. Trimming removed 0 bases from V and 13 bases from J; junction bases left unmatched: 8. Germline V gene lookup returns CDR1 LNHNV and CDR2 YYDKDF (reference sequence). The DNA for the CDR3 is TGTGCCACCAGCAGAGATTGGCAGGGGGCTCAGGTCCTGACTTTC. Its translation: CATSRDWQGAQVLTF.

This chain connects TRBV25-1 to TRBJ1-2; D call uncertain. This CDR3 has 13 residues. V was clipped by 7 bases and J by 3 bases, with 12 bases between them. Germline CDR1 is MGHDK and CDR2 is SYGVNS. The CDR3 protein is CASTSDGDYGYTF. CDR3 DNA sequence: TGTGCCAGCACCTCCGATGGGGACTATGGCTACACCTTC.

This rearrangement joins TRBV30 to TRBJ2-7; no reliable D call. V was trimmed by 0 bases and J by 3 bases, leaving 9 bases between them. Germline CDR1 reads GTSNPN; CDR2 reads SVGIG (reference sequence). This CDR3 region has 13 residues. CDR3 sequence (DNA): TGTGCCTGGAGTGTAAACCAATACTACGAGCAGTACTTC. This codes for CAWSVNQYYEQYF.

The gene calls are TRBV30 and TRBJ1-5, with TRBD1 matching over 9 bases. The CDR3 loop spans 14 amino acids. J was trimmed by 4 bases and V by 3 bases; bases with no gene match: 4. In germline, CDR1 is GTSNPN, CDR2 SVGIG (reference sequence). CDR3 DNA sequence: TGTGCCTGGAGCGCCGGGACAGGGAATCAGCCCCAGCATTTT. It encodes CAWSAGTGNQPQHF.

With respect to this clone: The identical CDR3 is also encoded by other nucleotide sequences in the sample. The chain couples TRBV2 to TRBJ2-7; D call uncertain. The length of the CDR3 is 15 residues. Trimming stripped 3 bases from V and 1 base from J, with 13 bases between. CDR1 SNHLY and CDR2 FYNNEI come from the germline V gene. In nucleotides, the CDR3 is TGTGCCAGCAGTGAGACGGATTCCGCTTCCTACGAGCAGTACTTC. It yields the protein CASSETDSASYEQYF.

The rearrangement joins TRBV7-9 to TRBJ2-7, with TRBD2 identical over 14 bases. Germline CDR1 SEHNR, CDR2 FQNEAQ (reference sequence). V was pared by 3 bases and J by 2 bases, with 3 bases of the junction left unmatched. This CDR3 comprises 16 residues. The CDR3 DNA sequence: TGTGCCAGCAGCTTCCTGACTAGCGGGAGGGCCTACGAGCAGTACTTC. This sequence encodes CASSFLTSGRAYEQYF.

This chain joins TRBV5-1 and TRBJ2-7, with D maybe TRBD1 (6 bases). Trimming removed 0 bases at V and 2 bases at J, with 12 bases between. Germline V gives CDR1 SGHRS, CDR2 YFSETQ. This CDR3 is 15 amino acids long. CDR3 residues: CASSLEAGEPYEQYF. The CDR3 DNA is TGCGCCAGCAGCTTGGAAGCAGGGGAGCCCTACGAGCAGTACTTC.

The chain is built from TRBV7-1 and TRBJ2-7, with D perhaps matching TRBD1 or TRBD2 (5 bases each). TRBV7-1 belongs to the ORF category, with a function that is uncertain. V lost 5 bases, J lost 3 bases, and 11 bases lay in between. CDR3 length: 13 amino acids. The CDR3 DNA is TGTGCCAGCAGCACTCAGGGAGACTACGAGCAGTACTTC. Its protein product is CASSTQGDYEQYF.

The CDR3 nucleotides read TGTGCCAGCAGCTCAAGCGGGACTTGGAATCAGCCCCAGCATTTT. Its protein product is CASSSSGTWNQPQHF. The V call is TRBV7-2, the J call TRBJ1-5, with D possibly TRBD1 on 5 matching bases. With 4 bases removed from V and 4 bases from J, the gap between germline ends came to 14 bases. There are 15 residues in the CDR3. CDR1 and CDR2 (germline): SGHTA, FQGNSA. The variable domain in full, with the rest retrieved from reference TRBV7-2 and TRBJ1-5, is GAGVSQSPSNKVTEKGKDVELRCDPISGHTALYWYRQSLGQGLEFLIYFQGNSAPDKSGLPSDRFSAERTGGSVSTLTIQRTQQEDSAVYLCASSSSGTWNQPQHFGDGTRLSIL.